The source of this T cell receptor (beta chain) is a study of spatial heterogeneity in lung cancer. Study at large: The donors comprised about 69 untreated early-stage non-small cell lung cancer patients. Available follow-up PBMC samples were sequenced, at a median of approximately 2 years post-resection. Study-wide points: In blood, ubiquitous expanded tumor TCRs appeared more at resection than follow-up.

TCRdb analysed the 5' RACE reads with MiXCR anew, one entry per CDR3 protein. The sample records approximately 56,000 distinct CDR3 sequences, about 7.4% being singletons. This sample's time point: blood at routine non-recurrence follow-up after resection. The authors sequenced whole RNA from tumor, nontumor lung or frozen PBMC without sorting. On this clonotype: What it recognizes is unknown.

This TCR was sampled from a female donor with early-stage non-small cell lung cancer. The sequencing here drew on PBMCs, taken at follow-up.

The CDR3 sequence is CASSLVPGANVLTF. CDR3 nucleotide sequence: TGTGCCAGCAGTTTAGTTCCTGGGGCCAACGTCCTGACTTTC. The chain links TRBV28 to TRBJ2-6; D not certain. Germline CDR1 MDHEN, CDR2 SYDVKM. This CDR3 spans 14 amino acids. V gave up 2 bases and J gave up 2 bases, with 4 bases separating them. Full variable domain (remainder filled in from reference TRBV28 and TRBJ2-6): DVKVTQSSRYLVKRTGEKVFLECVQDMDHENMFWYRQDPGLGLRLIYFSYDVKMKEKGDIPEGYSVSREKKERFSLILESASTNQTSMYLCASSLVPGANVLTFGAGSRLTVL.